These T cell receptor beta chains were read from a single sample in a study of blood T cell repertoires in COVID-19. Profiled with immunoSEQ multiplex PCR; TCRdb holds only in-frame clones, not every one. The sample carries roughly 260,000 clones, roughly 84% recorded once. Sequencing used peripheral blood. The receptors were gathered from a woman under 30 with acute or convalescent COVID-19. The CDR3 runs from the conserved cysteine through the conserved F or W. The D gene is left open where the match is weak. Size is omitted from some rows. Given values are once, few, many or a class for expanded clones.

j_call clone_size v_call d_call cdr3_aa cdr3_nt
TRBJ2-7 few TRBV11-1 TRBD1 CASSLVGGAAYEQYF TGTGCCAGCAGCTTAGTAGGGGGCGCGGCCTACGAGCAGTACTTC
TRBJ1-1 . TRBV9 TRBD1 CASTLEGTGEAFF TGTGCCAGCACCCTGGAGGGGACAGGGGAAGCTTTCTTT
TRBJ1-1 few TRBV5-6 TRBD1 CASSVSLTGTVEAFF TGTGCCAGCAGCGTTTCTCTGACAGGGACGGTTGAAGCTTTCTTT
TRBJ1-3 . TRBV7-9 . CASSLLGGSGNTIYF TGTGCCAGCAGCTTACTCGGGGGGTCTGGAAACACCATATATTTT
TRBJ1-6 . TRBV15 . CATSRDLGGASENSPLHF TGTGCCACCAGCAGAGATTTAGGGGGGGCATCGGAGAATTCACCCCTCCACTTT
TRBJ2-2 . TRBV6-5 . CASNRWGANTGELFF TGTGCCAGCAACCGATGGGGCGCGAACACCGGGGAGCTGTTTTTT
TRBJ1-1 . TRBV6-6 . CASSPRTGRDTEAFF TGTGCCAGCAGTCCCCGAACAGGGAGGGACACTGAAGCTTTCTTT
TRBJ1-4 . TRBV28 . CASSFTPGWTNEKLFF TGTGCCAGCAGTTTTACGCCCGGGTGGACTAATGAAAAACTGTTTTTT
TRBJ2-7 . TRBV7-9 . CASSGSRESYEQYF TGTGCCAGCAGTGGTAGCAGAGAGTCCTACGAGCAGTACTTC
TRBJ1-1 . TRBV13 TRBD1 CASSLGLGQERAFF TGTGCCAGCAGCTTAGGCCTGGGACAGGAACGAGCTTTCTTT
TRBJ1-2 few TRBV19 TRBD1 CASSMNTGDNYGYTF TGTGCCAGTAGTATGAATACAGGGGATAACTATGGCTACACCTTC
TRBJ2-7 . TRBV27 TRBD2 CASSWLLAGVYEQYF TGTGCCAGCAGTTGGTTACTAGCGGGAGTTTACGAGCAGTACTTC
TRBJ2-1 . TRBV28 . CASSLLQGYEQFF TGTGCCAGCAGTTTACTCCAGGGCTATGAGCAGTTCTTC
TRBJ2-3 . TRBV11-2 TRBD2 CASSLSPSGRGTDTQYF TGTGCCAGCAGCTTATCTCCTAGCGGGAGAGGCACAGATACGCAGTATTTT
TRBJ1-6 . TRBV27 TRBD1 CASSPGTVNSPLHF TGTGCCAGCAGCCCCGGGACAGTTAATTCACCCCTCCACTTT
TRBJ1-5 . TRBV19 TRBD1 CASSTPPDRVRQPQHF TGTGCCAGTAGTACCCCCCCGGACAGGGTAAGACAGCCCCAGCATTTT
TRBJ2-7 . TRBV9 . CASSVGYRSYEQYF TGTGCCAGCAGCGTAGGATACAGGTCCTACGAGCAGTACTTC
TRBJ1-3 few TRBV9 TRBD1 CASSGSGGTGNTIYF TGTGCCAGCAGCGGATCAGGGGGCACTGGAAACACCATATATTTT
TRBJ2-1 . TRBV6-4 . CASSENLRVGNEQFF TGTGCCAGCAGTGAAAACCTGAGAGTTGGCAATGAGCAGTTCTTC
TRBJ1-4 . TRBV5-1 . CASRSGASNEKLFF TGCGCCAGCAGGAGTGGAGCGAGCAATGAAAAACTGTTTTTT
TRBJ2-3 . TRBV6-5 . CATRTPNTDTQYF TGTGCCACCAGGACACCCAACACAGATACGCAGTATTTT
TRBJ2-7 few TRBV4-3 TRBD2 CASSQEAPIMGRESAYEQYF TGCGCCAGCAGCCAAGAGGCCCCCATTATGGGGCGGGAGAGCGCCTACGAGCAGTACTTC
TRBJ2-3 once TRBV4-1 TRBD2 CASSQTSGRAGEDTQYF TGCGCCAGCAGCCAGACTAGCGGGAGGGCCGGGGAAGATACGCAGTATTTT
TRBJ2-5 . TRBV18 TRBD1 CASSQDRVREETQYF TGTGCCAGCTCACAAGACAGGGTGAGGGAAGAGACCCAGTACTTC
TRBJ1-1 . TRBV7-8 . CASSPLRVTNTEAFF TGTGCCAGCAGCCCACTCAGGGTCACCAACACTGAAGCTTTCTTT
TRBJ1-2 once TRBV27 . CASSLSSRGLYGYTF TGTGCCAGCAGTTTATCTTCCAGGGGCCTCTATGGCTACACCTTC
TRBJ2-2 . TRBV5-1 TRBD1 CASSLVRQGAIGGELFF TGCGCCAGCAGCTTGGTTCGACAGGGGGCGATAGGCGGGGAGCTGTTTTTT
TRBJ2-7 . TRBV18 TRBD2 CASSPQGLAAYEQYF TGTGCCAGCTCACCACAGGGACTAGCGGCCTACGAGCAGTACTTC
TRBJ2-1 . TRBV7-8 TRBD2 CASSLGASGEGDNEQFF TGTGCCAGCAGCTTAGGGGCTAGCGGGGAGGGGGACAATGAGCAGTTCTTC
TRBJ1-1 . TRBV19 TRBD1 CASSVRGQAFF TGTGCCAGTAGTGTCAGGGGGCAAGCTTTCTTT
TRBJ2-7 . TRBV19 TRBD2 CASSTNEAGGPYEQYF TGTGCCAGTAGTACCAACGAAGCGGGAGGGCCCTACGAGCAGTACTTC
TRBJ2-7 . TRBV30 TRBD2 CAWTRGRVPYEQYF TGTGCCTGGACTCGCGGGAGGGTTCCCTACGAGCAGTACTTC